Following are 17 T cell receptor beta chains from one sample sequenced in a study of cytomegalovirus exposure and HLA in healthy donors. A multiplex PCR was run with 60 Vbeta primers and 13 Jbeta primers. Generated by immunoSEQ multiplex PCR, the TCRdb table keeps only in-frame clones and is missing some. Among approximately 97,000 clones listed, 55% to 80% were seen once. The sample comprised PBMCs. Receptors originate from a human donor in good health.

V gene TRBV6-6 combines with J gene TRBJ2-5; 7 positions agree with TRBD1. Germline lookup yields CDR1 MNHNY and CDR2 SVGAGI (reference sequence). The ends lost 6 bases at V and 7 bases at J; junction bases unmatched: 8. The length of the CDR3 is 13 residues. CDR3 amino acids: CASSLGGAGTQYF. The CDR3 DNA reads TGTGCCAGCAGCTTAGGGGGCGCGGGGACCCAGTACTTC.

In nucleotides, the CDR3 is TGCGCCAGCAGTTTAGCGGGAGTAGCAGATACGCAGTATTTT. This gives the protein CASSLAGVADTQYF. The chain links TRBV10-2 to TRBJ2-3, with 9 positions matching TRBD2. Germline V gene lookup returns CDR1 WSHSY and CDR2 SAAADI. This CDR3 contains 14 residues. V gave up 5 bases and J gave up 4 bases; unmatched junction bases: 4.

This rearrangement joins TRBV19 to TRBJ1-1, with D perhaps TRBD1 (5 bases). The V gene's germline CDR1 is LNHDA and CDR2 SQIVND (reference sequence). Between the trimmed V and J ends, which lost 7 bases and 5 bases, there was a span of 20 bases. CDR3 length: 15 amino acids. The CDR3 region is CASTAGGNGRTEAFF. The CDR3 nucleotides are TGTGCCAGTACCGCGGGGGGGAACGGGCGAACTGAAGCTTTCTTT.

The V call is TRBV30, the J call TRBJ1-6, with D uncertain. The CDR3 extends over 14 amino acids. Trimming left V 0 bases short and J 10 bases short, with 13 bases between. Germline V gives CDR1 GTSNPN, CDR2 SVGIG (reference sequence). The CDR3 DNA sequence: TGTGCCTGGAGTGTAGTAGCCAGTAGGTCACCCCTCCACTTT. This encodes CAWSVVASRSPLHF.

The rearrangement joins TRBV5-1 to TRBJ2-1, with 12 bases identical to TRBD2. Trimming took 1 base from V and 9 from J; bases not matched to a gene: 5. The CDR3 is 15 residues long. The germline V gene encodes CDR1 SGHRS and CDR2 YFSETQ. The CDR3 DNA reads TGCGCCAGCAGCTTGACTAGCGGGAGGTTGGTTGAGCAGTTCTTC. The encoded protein is CASSLTSGRLVEQFF.

The gene calls are TRBV28 and TRBJ1-5; D gene unclear. With 7 bases removed from V and 10 bases from J, the gap between germline ends came to 11 bases. Germline values: CDR1 MDHEN, CDR2 SYDVKM. The CDR3 contains 11 residues. The CDR3 sequence: CASIIWQPQHF. CDR3 coding DNA: TGTGCCAGCATCATATGGCAACCCCAGCATTTT. Looking up the rest from reference TRBV28 and TRBJ1-5 gives the full variable domain: DVKVTQSSRYLVKRTGEKVFLECVQDMDHENMFWYRQDPGLGLRLIYFSYDVKMKEKGDIPEGYSVSREKKERFSLILESASTNQTSMYLCASIIWQPQHFGDGTRLSIL.

This sequence joins TRBV6-1 and TRBJ2-2, with D perhaps TRBD2 (5 bases). Trimming removed 0 bases from V and 7 bases from J, with 12 bases in between. The CDR3 is 15 amino acids. Germline V lookup: CDR1 MNHNS, CDR2 SASEGT. The CDR3 DNA reads TGTGCCAGCAGTGAAGCAAGCGCGGGTGACGGGGAGCTGTTTTTT. Translation: CASSEASAGDGELFF.

The CDR3 DNA reads as TGTGCCAGCAGTACGGGACAGGGTAACACCGGGGAGCTGTTTTTT. It yields the protein CASSTGQGNTGELFF. J is TRBJ2-2 and V is TRBV6-5; 9 bases fit TRBD1. CDR3 length: 15 residues. The germline gives CDR1 MNHEY, CDR2 SVGAGI. The junction had 3 bases not matched to a gene; V was cut back by 5 bases and J by 2 bases.

The rearrangement links TRBV6-6 to TRBJ2-3; 8 bases are a match to TRBD2. Germline V gene sequence: CDR1 MNHNY, CDR2 SVGAGI (reference sequence). Trimming took 8 bases from V and 5 from J; bases not matched to a gene: 9. This CDR3 contains 14 residues. The CDR3 sequence is CASSGLERRDTQYF. CDR3 bases: TGTGCCAGCTCGGGACTAGAGCGGCGAGATACGCAGTATTTT.

The chain recombines TRBV7-9 with TRBJ2-7; TRBD2 aligns across 11 bases. With V trimmed by 5 bases and J by 1 base, 7 bases remained unmatched. Germline V lookup: CDR1 SEHNR, CDR2 FQNEAQ (reference sequence). The CDR3 runs 16 residues. DNA of the CDR3: TGTGCCAGCAGCCAATCGGCTAGCGGGAGGTCCTACGAGCAGTACTTC. Protein product: CASSQSASGRSYEQYF. Complete variable domain (other parts from reference TRBV7-9 and TRBJ2-7): DTGVSQNPRHKITKRGQNVTFRCDPISEHNRLYWYRQTLGQGPEFLTYFQNEAQLEKSRLLSDRFSAERPKGSFSTLEIQRTEQGDSAMYLCASSQSASGRSYEQYFGPGTRLTVT.

The chain recombines TRBV28 with TRBJ1-4; TRBD1 matches at 7 bases. This CDR3 spans 15 amino acids. The germline V gene has CDR1 MDHEN and CDR2 SYDVKM. V shed 3 bases, J shed 7 bases, and the junction held 8 bases outside the gene matches. This chain's CDR3 is CASSFPGQLSEKLFF. The CDR3 DNA is TGTGCCAGCAGTTTCCCGGGACAGCTATCTGAAAAACTGTTTTTT.

The rearrangement uses TRBV19 and TRBJ2-7; 9 bases line up with TRBD1. V was clipped by 6 bases and J by 0 bases; unmatched bases: 6. Per the germline V gene, CDR1 is LNHDA and CDR2 is SQIVND (reference sequence). This CDR3 region has 15 residues. CDR3 residues: CASRLEGQGSYEQYF. CDR3 in DNA: TGTGCCAGTAGGCTCGAGGGACAGGGCTCCTACGAGCAGTACTTC.

The DNA of the CDR3 is TGCGCCAGCAGCCCTACTAGCAAATCGAACAATGAGCAGTTCTTC. Protein product: CASSPTSKSNNEQFF. The chain has TRBV5-1 and TRBJ2-1; D is possibly TRBD2 (6 bases). The CDR3 loop spans 15 amino acids. V was shortened by 4 bases and J by 5 bases, with 16 bases between the two germline ends. From germline, CDR1 is SGHRS and CDR2 YFSETQ.

The chain uses TRBV29-1 and TRBJ1-1; D is unresolved. With 7 bases removed from V and 0 bases from J, the gap between germline ends came to 12 bases. The CDR3 consists of 13 residues. Per germline, CDR1 SQVTM and CDR2 ANQGSEA. For the CDR3, the DNA is TGCAGCGGTGGAGCAGACGTGAACACTGAAGCTTTCTTT. Translation gives CSGGADVNTEAFF.

The chain carries TRBV6-6 and TRBJ2-5, with 8 nucleotides matching TRBD2. CDR3 length equals 12 residues. The V and J ends lost 8 bases and 2 bases, in that order; junction bases with no gene match: 1. Germline values: CDR1 MNHNY, CDR2 SVGAGI (reference sequence). CDR3 loop: CASRGGQETQYF. The CDR3 bases are TGTGCCAGCCGGGGGGGGCAAGAGACCCAGTACTTC.

The table lists this clone with a few counts. This chain connects TRBV5-4 to TRBJ1-1; possible D gene TRBD1, 5 bases. The V end lost 1 base, the J end lost 8 bases, and 9 bases lay between the germline ends. Germline values: CDR1 SGHNT, CDR2 YYREEE (reference sequence). CDR3 length: 12 amino acids. The CDR3 DNA is TGTGCCAGCAGCTTGCCTGACAGAGAAGCTTTCTTT. It translates to CASSLPDREAFF. Full variable domain (missing parts from reference TRBV5-4 and TRBJ1-1): ETGVTQSPTHLIKTRGQQVTLRCSSQSGHNTVSWYQQALGQGPQFIFQYYREEENGRGNFPPRFSGLQFPNYSSELNVNALELDDSALYLCASSLPDREAFFGQGTRLTVV.

In its sample, this clone was seen a few times. The chain links TRBV6-1 to TRBJ2-7, with D possibly matching TRBD1 (6 bases). Looked up from germline, CDR1 is MNHNS and CDR2 is SASEGT. The CDR3 consists of 15 residues. V was trimmed by 3 bases and J by 2 bases, leaving 14 bases between them. CDR3 sequence: CASSDETRGTYEQYF. The CDR3 region has the DNA TGTGCCAGCAGTGACGAGACAAGGGGGACCTACGAGCAGTACTTC.